Listed below are T cell receptor beta chains from one sample, sequenced in a study of PD-1 blockade in classical Hodgkin lymphoma. Assay: immunoSEQ multiplex PCR; the TCRdb copy retains only in-frame clones and omits some. The sample shows 84,000 or so clones, around 90% of them seen only once. Sequences were derived from peripheral blood mononuclear cells (PBMCs), sampled before the second cycle of nivolumab. These receptors came from a human donor with classical Hodgkin lymphoma. Each CDR3 is given with its conserved first and last residue. D genes are given only for firm matches. Clone size appears in some rows only: once, few, many, or a class for an expanded clone.

>NA|NA|18|TRBV28|TRBJ1-5
TGTGCCAGCAGTTCTCCCCAGGGAATTAGTCTGAGCAATCAGCCCCAGCATTTT
CASSSPQGISLSNQPQHF
>NA|NA|16|TRBV5-1|TRBJ2-3
TGCGCCAGCACTTACCACGACAGAGCTAGCACAGATACGCAGTATTTT
CASTYHDRASTDTQYF
>NA|NA|14|TRBV7-9|TRBJ2-3
TGTGCCAGCAGCTTAGCCCCCAACACAGATACGCAGTATTTT
CASSLAPNTDTQYF
>NA|NA|16|TRBV7-2|TRBJ2-3
TGTGCCAGCAGCGACATCTGGCGGACTAGCACAGATACGCAGTATTTT
CASSDIWRTSTDTQYF
>once|NA|13|TRBV21-1|TRBJ2-7
TGTGCCAGCAGCGACGGAAGCTCCTACGAGCAGTACTTC
CASSDGSSYEQYF
>NA|TRBD1|14|TRBV5-1|TRBJ1-4
TGCGCCAGCAGCGCCGCAACAGGGGATGAAAAACTGTTTTTT
CASSAATGDEKLFF
>NA|NA|15|TRBV7-2|TRBJ1-4
TGTGCCAGCAGCTTAGCGTCTGGGGATTATGAAAAACTGTTTTTT
CASSLASGDYEKLFF
>NA|NA|12|TRBV5-1|TRBJ2-5
TGCGCCAGCAGCTTGGAGGGAGAGACCCAGTACTTC
CASSLEGETQYF
>NA|TRBD1|14|TRBV29-1|TRBJ2-1
TGCAGCGCCCCGGACAGGGTTAACTACAATGAGCAGTTCTTC
CSAPDRVNYNEQFF
>NA|TRBD2|16|TRBV7-8|TRBJ2-7
TGTGCCAGCAGCTTAGTAGCAGCGGGAGGGGCGAGAGAGCAGTACTTC
CASSLVAAGGAREQYF
>NA|TRBD1|15|TRBV27|TRBJ1-2
TGTGCCAGCAGTCGATATACAGGACAGGACTATGGCTACACCTTC
CASSRYTGQDYGYTF
>NA|NA|15|TRBV6-5|TRBJ1-4
TGTGCCAGCAGTTACTCCCCGGGCCCCCGGGAAAAACTGTTTTTT
CASSYSPGPREKLFF
>NA|NA|18|TRBV29-1|TRBJ1-5
TGCAGCGTTGTTCCCGGGGACCCAGGCCGGCGCGGCAATCAGCCCCAGCATTTT
CSVVPGDPGRRGNQPQHF
>NA|NA|13|TRBV7-9|TRBJ2-2
TGTGCCAGCAGCCCGCAGTCCGCCGGGGAGCTGTTTTTT
CASSPQSAGELFF
>NA|NA|14|TRBV7-2|TRBJ1-5
TGTGCCAGCAGCCCCCGAGAGGGGAATCAGCCCCAGCATTTT
CASSPREGNQPQHF
>NA|TRBD1|17|TRBV19|TRBJ1-5
TGTGCCAGTAGTATGGGACAGGGAACCTATAGCAATCAGCCCCAGCATTTT
CASSMGQGTYSNQPQHF
>NA|NA|18|TRBV5-1|TRBJ1-4
TGCGCCAGCAGCCGTCGTGGGGAGAAGGGTATGGCTAATGAAAAACTGTTTTTT
CASSRRGEKGMANEKLFF
>NA|NA|13|TRBV14|TRBJ1-5
TGTGCCAGCAGCCGCATTGAGGGTCAGCCCCAGCATTTT
CASSRIEGQPQHF
>NA|NA|16|TRBV11-3|TRBJ2-1
TGTGCCAGCAGCTTACATGATTCTAGCTGGGACAATGAGCAGTTCTTC
CASSLHDSSWDNEQFF
>NA|TRBD1|15|TRBV28|TRBJ2-3
TGTGCCAGCAGTTCGGACAGGGGGTACACAGATACGCAGTATTTT
CASSSDRGYTDTQYF
>once|NA|14|TRBV12-5|TRBJ1-5
TGTGCTAGTGGTTTGGGGACGGGACGTTGGCCCCAGCATTTT
CASGLGTGRWPQHF
>NA|NA|13|TRBV29-1|TRBJ2-5
TGCAGCGCTGGAGGGGGGGCTGCAGAGACCCAGTACTTC
CSAGGGAAETQYF
>once|NA|13|TRBV2|TRBJ1-1
TGTGCCAGCAGGTACAGGGAGGAAACTGAAGCTTTCTTT
CASRYREETEAFF
>NA|NA|14|TRBV5-1|TRBJ2-5
TGCGCCAGCAGCCCCGGAGGGACACAAGAGACCCAGTACTTC
CASSPGGTQETQYF
>NA|NA|15|TRBV7-2|TRBJ2-7
TGTGCCAGCAGCCCGGCCGGGGTGAGGTGGGGGGAGCAGTACTTC
CASSPAGVRWGEQYF
>NA|TRBD2|15|TRBV5-6|TRBJ2-5
TGTGCCAGCAGCCCCCGCCCTAGCGGGAAAGAGACCCAGTACTTC
CASSPRPSGKETQYF
>NA|TRBD2|16|TRBV25-1|TRBJ2-1
TGTGCCAGCAGGACTAGCGGGAGTGTTGCCTACAATGAGCAGTTCTTC
CASRTSGSVAYNEQFF
>once|NA|15|TRBV27|TRBJ1-4
TGTGCCAGCAGTAGGTGGCAGGGTGTAGGTGAAAAACTGTTTTTT
CASSRWQGVGEKLFF
>NA|NA|15|TRBV27|TRBJ2-3
TGTGCCACCCTGGGGCGGGTACTAAGCACAGATACGCAGTATTTT
CATLGRVLSTDTQYF
>NA|TRBD2|15|TRBV15|TRBJ2-7
TGTGCCACCAGCATAGGACGGGGAGGGGCCTACGAGCAGTACTTC
CATSIGRGGAYEQYF
>NA|TRBD1|16|TRBV27|TRBJ2-7
TGTGCCAGCAGTTTAGGGACAGGGGGCGGTTTCTACGAGCAGTACTTC
CASSLGTGGGFYEQYF
>NA|TRBD1|20|TRBV18|TRBJ2-1
TGTGCCAGCTCACCACCGTTTCCAGGGGGAGTGGGGAGCTCCTACAATGAGCAGTTCTTC
CASSPPFPGGVGSSYNEQFF
>NA|NA|18|TRBV28|TRBJ2-2
TGTGCCAGCAGCCCCTATACATCACTAGAGGCGAACACCGGGGAGCTGTTTTTT
CASSPYTSLEANTGELFF
>NA|NA|14|TRBV9|TRBJ2-7
TGTGCCAGCAGCGTACAGACAGGTTCCTACGAGCAGTACTTC
CASSVQTGSYEQYF
>NA|NA|14|TRBV7-9|TRBJ2-1
TGTGCCAGCAGCTTAGTCCAGACCAACAATGAGCAGTTCTTC
CASSLVQTNNEQFF
>once|NA|15|TRBV5-4|TRBJ2-7
TGTGCCAGCAGTTTTGACAGGCACCACTCCTACGAGCAGTACTTC
CASSFDRHHSYEQYF
>NA|NA|17|TRBV18|TRBJ2-2
TGTGCCAGCTCACCACAAATTGCGGCAGGGAACACCGGGGAGCTGTTTTTT
CASSPQIAAGNTGELFF
>NA|TRBD2|17|TRBV11-1|TRBJ2-3
TGTGCCAGCAGCCAGTTAGGGGTGAGCGGGACGGCAGATACGCAGTATTTT
CASSQLGVSGTADTQYF
>NA|TRBD1|15|TRBV19|TRBJ2-5
TGTGCCAGTAGTATCACCGGGACAGGGGGAGAGACCCAGTACTTC
CASSITGTGGETQYF
>NA|NA|15|TRBV18|TRBJ2-2
TGTGCCAGCTCACCGAGGACTTCAGACACCGGGGAGCTGTTTTTT
CASSPRTSDTGELFF
>NA|NA|15|TRBV19|TRBJ1-2
TGTGCCAGTAGAGGCGGGGGACCGGGATACTATGGCTACACCTTC
CASRGGGPGYYGYTF
>NA|TRBD2|16|TRBV19|TRBJ2-3
TGTGCCACCCGGGACTACCGCGGGGTCGGCACAGATACGCAGTATTTT
CATRDYRGVGTDTQYF
>NA|TRBD1|15|TRBV5-1|TRBJ1-4
TGCGCCAGCAGCGGGGGGACAGGCATTAATGAAAAACTGTTTTTT
CASSGGTGINEKLFF
>NA|NA|14|TRBV6-1|TRBJ1-5
TGTGCCAGCAGTCCAAGGACAAACAATCAGCCCCAGCATTTT
CASSPRTNNQPQHF
>NA|NA|15|TRBV13|TRBJ2-6
TGTGCCAGCAGCTCAACAGGCTCTGGGGCCAACGTCCTGACTTTC
CASSSTGSGANVLTF
>NA|TRBD2|14|TRBV28|TRBJ2-7
TGTGCCTGCGGAACTAGCGGGAGTATAAACGAGCAGTACTTC
CACGTSGSINEQYF
>NA|NA|13|TRBV6-5|TRBJ2-7
TGTGCCAGCAGTTCCGGACAGTTCTACGAGCAGTACTTC
CASSSGQFYEQYF
>NA|NA|15|TRBV28|TRBJ2-7
TGTGCCAGCAGTTTATTGCGACGAGGTGCCTACGAGCAGTACTTC
CASSLLRRGAYEQYF
>few|NA|14|TRBV5-1|TRBJ1-1
TGCGCCAGCAGCTTGTCGGGTCAGAACACTGAAGCTTTCTTT
CASSLSGQNTEAFF